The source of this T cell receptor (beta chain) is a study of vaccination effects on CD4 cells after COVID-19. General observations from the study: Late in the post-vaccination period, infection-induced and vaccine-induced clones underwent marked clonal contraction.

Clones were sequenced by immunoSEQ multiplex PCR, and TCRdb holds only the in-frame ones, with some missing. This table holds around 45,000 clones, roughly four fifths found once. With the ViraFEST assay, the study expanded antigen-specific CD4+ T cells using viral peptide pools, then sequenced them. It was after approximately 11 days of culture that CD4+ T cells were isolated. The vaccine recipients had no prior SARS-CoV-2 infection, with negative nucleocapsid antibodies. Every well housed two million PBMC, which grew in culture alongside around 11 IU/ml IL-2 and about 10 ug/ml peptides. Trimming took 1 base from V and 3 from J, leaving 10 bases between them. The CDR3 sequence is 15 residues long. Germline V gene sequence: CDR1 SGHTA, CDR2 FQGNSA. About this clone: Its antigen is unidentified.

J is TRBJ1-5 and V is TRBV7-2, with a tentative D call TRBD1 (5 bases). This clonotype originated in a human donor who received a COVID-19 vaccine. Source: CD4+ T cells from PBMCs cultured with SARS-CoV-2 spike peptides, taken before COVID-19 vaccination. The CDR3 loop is CASSLVGADNQPQHF. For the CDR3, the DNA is TGTGCCAGCAGCTTAGTAGGGGCAGACAATCAGCCCCAGCATTTT.